The subject of this entry is one T cell receptor beta chain. Only in-frame clones appear in the TCRdb table, and some are missing; sequencing was by immunoSEQ multiplex PCR. Of over 150,000 clones listed, under 90% were seen once; the top ten hold about 11%. These data belong to a study of blood T cell repertoires in COVID-19. Overall study: COVID-19 samples, acute and convalescent, were from the United States, Italy and Spain.

The CDR3 is 15 residues long. The ends lost 5 bases at V and 2 bases at J; junction bases unmatched: 3. The germline gives CDR1 MNHEY, CDR2 SMNVEV (reference sequence). This sequence was found in a woman aged 80 or over with active or convalescent COVID-19. This chain connects TRBV27 to TRBJ2-6, with 7 bases lining up with TRBD1. Sequenced sample: peripheral blood. The CDR3 sequence is CASSPQGAGANVLTF. The CDR3, as DNA: TGTGCCAGCAGTCCCCAGGGGGCTGGGGCCAACGTCCTGACTTTC.